These T cell receptor beta chains were read from a single sample in a study of T cell repertoires in cytomegalovirus infection. Using its own MiXCR run on the reads, TCRdb lists one record per CDR3 protein. The profile covers around 450,000 distinct CDR3 sequences, with about 11% appearing a single time and roughly 10% taken by the ten largest. The sample taken for sequencing was PBMCs. The receptors originated from a human donor in good health (CMV status not recorded). Some clones in this sample may be carry-over from other donors' samples. The CDR3 runs from the conserved cysteine through the conserved F or W. The D gene is left open where the match is weak. Where a row states a size, it is once, few, many or the class of an expanded clone; other rows omit it.

D gene	J gene	V gene	clone size	CDR3 protein	CDR3 DNA
.	TRBJ2-3	TRBV6-1	many	CASSPAEGEDTQYF	TGTGCCAGCAGTCCCGCCGAGGGGGAGGATACGCAGTATTTT
.	TRBJ1-3	TRBV5-6	many	CASVAGTSGNTIYF	TGTGCCAGCGTAGCAGGGACCTCTGGAAACACCATATATTTT
.	TRBJ1-2	TRBV5-1	many	CASSLTATSNYGYTF	TGCGCCAGCAGCTTGACAGCCACATCTAACTATGGCTACACCTTC
.	TRBJ1-5	TRBV15	many	CATSRDRGLGQPQHF	TGTGCCACCAGCAGAGACAGGGGATTAGGCCAGCCCCAGCATTTT
TRBD2	TRBJ2-1	TRBV20-1	many	CSARSPGLAGGWNEQFF	TGCAGTGCTAGATCCCCGGGACTAGCGGGAGGGTGGAATGAGCAGTTCTTC
TRBD2	TRBJ2-1	TRBV28	few	CASSAGTSGSNEQFF	TGTGCCAGCAGCGCCGGGACTAGCGGATCCAATGAGCAGTTCTTC
.	TRBJ2-3	TRBV28	many	CASSFGAARDTQYF	TGTGCCAGCAGTTTCGGCGCGGCTCGAGATACGCAGTATTTT
TRBD1	TRBJ1-2	TRBV7-2	many	CASSSQGALGYTF	TGTGCCAGCAGCTCACAGGGGGCGTTGGGCTACACCTTC
TRBD2	TRBJ2-1	TRBV19	.	CASSISGGYEQFF	TGTGCCAGTAGTATAAGCGGGGGGTATGAGCAGTTCTTC
TRBD2	TRBJ2-7	TRBV4-2	many	CASSQEGTSGRSYEQYF	TGTGCCAGCAGCCAAGAAGGGACTAGCGGGAGGTCTTACGAGCAGTACTTC
.	TRBJ1-6	TRBV19	few	CASRKDGSSYNSPLHF	TGTGCCAGTAGAAAGGACGGAAGCTCCTATAATTCACCCCTCCACTTT
TRBD2	TRBJ2-1	TRBV7-8	many	CASSLALFGGSYNEQFF	TGTGCCAGCAGCTTAGCGCTGTTTGGCGGGAGCTACAATGAGCAGTTCTTC
.	TRBJ2-3	TRBV7-2	many	CASSLRIHSTDTQYF	TGTGCCAGCAGCTTAAGGATTCACAGCACAGATACGCAGTATTTT
TRBD2	TRBJ2-1	TRBV7-9	many	CASSFSGRDEQFF	TGTGCCAGCAGTTTTAGCGGGAGGGATGAGCAGTTCTTC
.	TRBJ1-4	TRBV28	few	CASSLPGGRGEKLFF	TGTGCCAGCAGTTTACCCGGGGGCAGGGGTGAAAAACTGTTTTTT
.	TRBJ1-1	TRBV18	many	CASSKEGNTEAFF	TGTGCCAGCTCCAAAGAGGGGAACACTGAAGCTTTCTTT
.	TRBJ2-5	TRBV19	.	CASSQAGGWETQYF	TGTGCCAGTAGCCAGGCAGGTGGCTGGGAGACCCAGTACTTC
.	TRBJ1-1	TRBV30	.	CAWSAGQRHMF	TGTGCCTGGAGTGCGGGCCAGCGTCATATGTTT